The 9 T cell receptor beta chains given below trace back to one sample, sequenced in a study of CD8+ T cells in alopecia areata. Reverse transcribed after extraction, RNA yielded cDNA as the sequencing template. Profiled with immunoSEQ multiplex PCR; TCRdb holds only in-frame clones, not every one. The table shows a few hundred thousand clones, with roughly three fifths occurring only once. Treatment: oral pan-JAK inhibitor, 5-10 mg twice daily. The material was CD4+ T cells sorted from blood, obtained around week 44, from a patient treated with tofacitinib. These receptors all stem from a human donor with alopecia areata.

This clone is a singleton in its sample. The chain joins TRBV29-1 to TRBJ1-1; D gene ambiguous. Trimming pared 3 bases from V and 6 bases from J, leaving 8 bases between. The V gene's germline CDR1 is SQVTM and CDR2 ANQGSEA. This CDR3 is built from 11 residues. This CDR3 is CSVDLFAEAFF. The CDR3 DNA sequence: TGCAGCGTTGATTTGTTCGCTGAAGCTTTCTTT.

J is TRBJ1-1 and V is TRBV29-1; D unclear. CDR1 is SQVTM, CDR2 ANQGSEA, per germline. The CDR3 loop spans 11 amino acids. Trimming pared 3 bases from V and 3 bases from J, leaving 5 bases between. Written as DNA, the CDR3 is TGCAGCGTTGACGGCTACACTGAAGCTTTCTTT. This encodes CSVDGYTEAFF.

This clone turned up a few times. This chain joins TRBV25-1 and TRBJ2-1; D is possibly TRBD1 (6 bases). Germline lookup yields CDR1 MGHDK and CDR2 SYGVNS. V lost 6 bases to trimming and J lost 2 bases, with 14 bases between them. The CDR3 contains 15 residues. CDR3 bases: TGTGCCAGCAGGATAACAGGGAGCCCCTACAATGAGCAGTTCTTC. Encoded protein: CASRITGSPYNEQFF.

This clone was observed at least ten times. The chain carries TRBV5-6 and TRBJ2-7, with TRBD1 as a possible D gene (5 bases). Between the trimmed V and J ends, which lost 1 base and 1 base, there was a span of 9 bases. CDR1 and CDR2 (germline): SGHDT, YYEEEE. The CDR3 is 14 residues long. Written as DNA, the CDR3 is TGTGCCAGCAGCTTGTTCCAGGGATCCTACGAGCAGTACTTC. This codes for CASSLFQGSYEQYF.

V and J are TRBV14 and TRBJ2-3; D not resolved. V dropped 1 base and J dropped 4 bases, with 12 bases sitting between them. This CDR3 spans 15 amino acids. Looked up from germline, CDR1 is SGHDN and CDR2 is FVKESK. CDR3 amino acids: CASSQGVGKSDTQYF. CDR3 DNA: TGTGCCAGCAGCCAAGGTGTAGGGAAATCAGATACGCAGTATTTT.

The chain uses TRBV2 and TRBJ1-4; possible D gene TRBD1, 6 bases. The CDR3 is made up of 15 amino acids. Germline CDR1 is SNHLY and CDR2 is FYNNEI. V gave up 2 bases and J gave up 3 bases, with 10 bases separating them. The DNA of the CDR3 is TGTGCCAGCAGTGAATTTCAGGGGCCTAATGAAAAACTGTTTTTT. It yields the protein CASSEFQGPNEKLFF.

The rearrangement uses TRBV15 and TRBJ2-7, with D hard to call. The germline CDR1 and CDR2 sequences are LNHNV and YYDKDF (reference sequence). Trimming left V 0 bases short and J 5 bases short, with 5 bases between. The CDR3 loop spans 12 amino acids. CDR3 DNA sequence: TGTGCCACCAGCAGAGATACTGACGAGCAGTACTTC. Residues: CATSRDTDEQYF.

The chain uses TRBV29-1 and TRBJ2-3; TRBD2 matches 8 bases. The CDR3 length is 15 residues. V shed 7 bases, J shed 0 bases, and the junction held 9 bases outside the gene matches. CDR1 SQVTM and CDR2 ANQGSEA come from the germline V gene. CDR3 sequence reads: CSGQRAGGSTDTQYF. CDR3 nucleotide sequence: TGCAGCGGGCAGCGGGCGGGGGGAAGCACAGATACGCAGTATTTT.

CDR3 DNA: TGTGCCAGCAGCACCTGGGAAAAACTGTTTTTT. Amino acid sequence: CASSTWEKLFF. This rearrangement joins TRBV7-9 to TRBJ1-4; D uncertain. Germline V gene lookup returns CDR1 SEHNR and CDR2 FQNEAQ (reference sequence). V was pared by 5 bases and J by 8 bases, with 6 bases between. The CDR3 consists of 11 residues.